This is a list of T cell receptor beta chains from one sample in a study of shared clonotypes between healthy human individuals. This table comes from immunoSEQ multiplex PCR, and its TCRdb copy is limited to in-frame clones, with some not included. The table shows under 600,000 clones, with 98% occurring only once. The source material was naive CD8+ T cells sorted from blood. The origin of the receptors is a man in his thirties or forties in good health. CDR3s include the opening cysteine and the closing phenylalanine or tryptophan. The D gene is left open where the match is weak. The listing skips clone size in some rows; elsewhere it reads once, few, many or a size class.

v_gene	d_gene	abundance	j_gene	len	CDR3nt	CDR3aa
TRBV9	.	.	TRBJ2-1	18	TGTGCCAGCAGCGCGGCTCTACGACAGGGAGGTAGTTTGGATGAGCAGTTCTTC	CASSAALRQGGSLDEQFF
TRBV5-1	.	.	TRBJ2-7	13	TGCGCCAGCAGCTTGGGAAGTTTCTACGAGCAGTACTTC	CASSLGSFYEQYF
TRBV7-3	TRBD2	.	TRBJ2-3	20	TGTGCCAGCAGCTTACCGGGACTAGCGGGACCTTCCCCCTCCACAGATACGCAGTATTTT	CASSLPGLAGPSPSTDTQYF
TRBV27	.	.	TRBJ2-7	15	TGTGCCAGCAGTTTAGTCCCGACAGATTCGTACGAGCAGTACTTC	CASSLVPTDSYEQYF
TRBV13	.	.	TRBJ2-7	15	TGTGCCAGCAGTCATTCTAGCTTTAGCAGGTACGAGCAGTACTTC	CASSHSSFSRYEQYF
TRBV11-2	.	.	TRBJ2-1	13	TGTGCCAGCAGCCCACGCTTGTCCGATGAGCAGTTCTTC	CASSPRLSDEQFF
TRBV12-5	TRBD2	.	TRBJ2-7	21	TGTGCTAGTGGTTTTAACAATACCCCGGGACTAGCAACTACAAGCTCCTACGAGCAGTACTTC	CASGFNNTPGLATTSSYEQYF
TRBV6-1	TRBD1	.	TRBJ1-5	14	TGTGCCAGCAGGCGGACAGGGACAAATCAGCCCCAGCATTTT	CASRRTGTNQPQHF
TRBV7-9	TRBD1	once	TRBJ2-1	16	TGTGCCAGCAGCCCAACCCGGGACAGGGCCGGAAATGAGCAGTTCTTC	CASSPTRDRAGNEQFF
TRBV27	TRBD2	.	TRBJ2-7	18	TGTGCCAGCAGTCACCGCCGGAGTAGCGGGAGGGCGACCTACGAGCAGTACTTC	CASSHRRSSGRATYEQYF
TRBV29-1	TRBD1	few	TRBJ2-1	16	TGCAGCGTTGTGGGTACCGGGACAGGGTCATCGCATGAGCAGTTCTTC	CSVVGTGTGSSHEQFF
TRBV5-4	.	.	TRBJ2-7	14	TGTGCCAGCAGCTTACATGAGAGGTTCTACGAGCAGTACTTC	CASSLHERFYEQYF
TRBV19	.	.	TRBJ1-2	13	TGTGCCAGCAGTCATGGCCTCCCATATGGCTACACCTTC	CASSHGLPYGYTF
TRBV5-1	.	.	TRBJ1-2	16	TGCGCCAGCAGCTTGTTTTTGGGGGGGAAGGACTATGGCTACACCTTC	CASSLFLGGKDYGYTF
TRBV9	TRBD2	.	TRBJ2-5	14	TGTGCCAGCAGCCCCCCGGGGGGGCGAGAGACCCAGTACTTC	CASSPPGGRETQYF
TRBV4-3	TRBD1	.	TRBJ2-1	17	TGCGCCAGCAGCCAAGATTTAGGACAGGGGGCGTACAATGAGCAGTTCTTC	CASSQDLGQGAYNEQFF
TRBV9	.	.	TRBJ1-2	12	TGTGCCAGCACTCAGGGGCACTATGGCTACACCTTC	CASTQGHYGYTF
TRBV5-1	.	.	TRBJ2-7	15	TGCGCCAGCAGCTTGGCGTCGGAGGCGAGGTACGAGCAGTACTTC	CASSLASEARYEQYF
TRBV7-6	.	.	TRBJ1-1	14	TGTGCCAGCAGCCCTTTACAGGAGTACACTGAAGCTTTCTTT	CASSPLQEYTEAFF
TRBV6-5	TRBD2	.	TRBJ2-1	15	TGTGCCAGCAGCTCCACCGGGGGGATATACAATGAGCAGTTCTTC	CASSSTGGIYNEQFF
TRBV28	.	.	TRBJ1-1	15	TGTGCCAGCAGTTTATCGCTTGGGATGAACACTGAAGCTTTCTTT	CASSLSLGMNTEAFF
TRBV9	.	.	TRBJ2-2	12	TGTGCCAGCAGCGTAGCCAGCGGGGAGCTGTTTTTT	CASSVASGELFF
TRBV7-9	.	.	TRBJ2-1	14	TGTGCCAGCAGCTTATCAGAGGAATCCGGGGAGCAGTTCTTC	CASSLSEESGEQFF
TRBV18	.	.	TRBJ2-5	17	TGTGCCAGCTCACTAAAAGCTGGGGGAGCCAAGATGGAGACCCAGTACTTC	CASSLKAGGAKMETQYF
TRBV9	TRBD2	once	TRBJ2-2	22	TGTGCCAGCAGCGCCGACCTCCTCCAGGGATTCGGGCTAGCGGGAGGCCCCGGGGAGCTGTTTTTT	CASSADLLQGFGLAGGPGELFF
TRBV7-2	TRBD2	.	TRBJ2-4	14	TGTGCCAGCAGCCCAGCGGGACCCAAAAACATTCAGTACTTC	CASSPAGPKNIQYF
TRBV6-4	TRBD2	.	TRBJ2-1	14	TGTGCCAGCAGTGAGGCTAGCGGGAGATATGAGCAGTTCTTC	CASSEASGRYEQFF
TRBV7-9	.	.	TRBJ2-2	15	TGTGCCAGCAGCAGCAGGAACTGGAACACCGGGGAGCTGTTTTTT	CASSSRNWNTGELFF
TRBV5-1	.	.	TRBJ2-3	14	TGCGCCAGCGTGCAGGGAGTTAGCACAGATACGCAGTATTTT	CASVQGVSTDTQYF
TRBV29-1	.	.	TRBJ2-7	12	TGCAGCGTTGAAGGGGACGGCTACGAGCAGTACTTC	CSVEGDGYEQYF
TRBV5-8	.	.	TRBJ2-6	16	TGTGCCAGCAGCTCCGGACACTTCTCTGGGGCCAACGTCCTGACTTTC	CASSSGHFSGANVLTF
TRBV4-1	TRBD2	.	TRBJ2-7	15	TGCGCCAGCAGCCAAGGGGCGGGAGAGCTGGGTGAGCAGTACTTC	CASSQGAGELGEQYF
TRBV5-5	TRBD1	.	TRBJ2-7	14	TGTGCCAGCAGCCTGACAGGGAACTCCTACGAGCAGTACTTC	CASSLTGNSYEQYF
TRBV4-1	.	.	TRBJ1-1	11	TGCGCCAGCAGCCAAGGGGCTGAAGCTTTCTTT	CASSQGAEAFF
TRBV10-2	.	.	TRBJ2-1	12	TGCGCCAGCATGGCAGGGGACAATGAGCAGTTCTTC	CASMAGDNEQFF
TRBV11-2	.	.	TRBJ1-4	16	TGTGCCAGCAGCTTACGTGGGCTTGCAACTAATGAAAAACTGTTTTTT	CASSLRGLATNEKLFF
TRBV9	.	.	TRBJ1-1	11	TGTGCCAGTGGGGGAGGTACTGAAGCTTTCTTT	CASGGGTEAFF
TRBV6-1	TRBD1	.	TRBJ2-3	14	TGTGCCAGCAGTGGGACAGGGAGCACAGATACGCAGTATTTT	CASSGTGSTDTQYF
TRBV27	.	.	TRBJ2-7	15	TGTGCCAGCAGTATTCGACCCTGGGGTCTGTACGAGCAGTACTTC	CASSIRPWGLYEQYF
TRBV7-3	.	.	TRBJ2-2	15	TGTGCCAGCAGCTTTGGAGCGGAGAGGACCGGGGAGCTGTTTTTT	CASSFGAERTGELFF
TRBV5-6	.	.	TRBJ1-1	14	TGTGCCAGCAGCACAGGCTTCATGAACACTGAAGCTTTCTTT	CASSTGFMNTEAFF
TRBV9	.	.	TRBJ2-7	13	TGTGCCAGCAGCGTCCATAAGGAGGGGGAGCAGTACTTC	CASSVHKEGEQYF
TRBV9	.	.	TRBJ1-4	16	TGTGCCAGCAGCGGAGGTCTCACGGGGGTGGGAGAAAAACTGTTTTTT	CASSGGLTGVGEKLFF
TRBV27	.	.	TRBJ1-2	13	TGTGCCAGCAGCCCTAACAAGAACTATGGCTACACCTTC	CASSPNKNYGYTF
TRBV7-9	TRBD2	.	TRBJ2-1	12	TGTGCCAGCAGCGCTAGCGGGAATGAGCAGTTCTTC	CASSASGNEQFF
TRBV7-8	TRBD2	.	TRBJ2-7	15	TGTGCCAGCAGCTTGCTAGCGGGAGGATCCTACGAGCAGTACTTC	CASSLLAGGSYEQYF
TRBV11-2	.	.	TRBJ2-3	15	TGTGCCAGCAGCTTTGGCGGGACTTTCACAGATACGCAGTATTTT	CASSFGGTFTDTQYF